Sequencing of this T cell receptor beta chain was carried out in a study of T cell responses to AZD1222 COVID-19 vaccine. Sequenced by immunoSEQ multiplex PCR; TCRdb stores in-frame clones only, minus some. The sample consists of about 99,000 clones, 93% of them appearing once. This clone appeared a few times. The CDR3 spans 18 residues. Germline V gene lookup returns CDR1 SGDLS and CDR2 YYNGEE. V lost 4 bases to trimming and J lost 3 bases; unmatched junction nucleotides: 14. This receptor was identified in an adult in good health. V and J are TRBV9 and TRBJ1-2, with TRBD1 matching over 11 bases. This material consisted of peripheral blood, taken on day 0 of AZD1222 vaccination. CDR3 in amino acids: CASSILPGTGGSDYGYTF. DNA of the CDR3: TGTGCCAGCAGCATTCTACCCGGGACAGGGGGGTCAGACTATGGCTACACCTTC.